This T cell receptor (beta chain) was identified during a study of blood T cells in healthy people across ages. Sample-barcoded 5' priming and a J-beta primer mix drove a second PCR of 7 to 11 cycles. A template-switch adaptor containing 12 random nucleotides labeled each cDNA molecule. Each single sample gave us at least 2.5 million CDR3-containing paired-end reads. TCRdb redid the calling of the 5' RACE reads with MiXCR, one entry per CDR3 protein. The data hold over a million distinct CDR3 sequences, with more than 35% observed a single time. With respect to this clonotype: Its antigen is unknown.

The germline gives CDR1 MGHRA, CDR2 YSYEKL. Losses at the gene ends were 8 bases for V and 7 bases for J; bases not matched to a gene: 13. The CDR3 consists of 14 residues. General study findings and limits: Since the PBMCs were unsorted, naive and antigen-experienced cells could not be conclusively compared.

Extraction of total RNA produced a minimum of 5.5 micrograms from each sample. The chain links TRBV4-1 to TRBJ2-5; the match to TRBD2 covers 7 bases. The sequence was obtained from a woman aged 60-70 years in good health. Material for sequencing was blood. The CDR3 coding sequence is TGCGCCAGCGGCAGGCTTGGCGGGAGTGGGACCCAGTACTTC. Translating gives CASGRLGGSGTQYF.